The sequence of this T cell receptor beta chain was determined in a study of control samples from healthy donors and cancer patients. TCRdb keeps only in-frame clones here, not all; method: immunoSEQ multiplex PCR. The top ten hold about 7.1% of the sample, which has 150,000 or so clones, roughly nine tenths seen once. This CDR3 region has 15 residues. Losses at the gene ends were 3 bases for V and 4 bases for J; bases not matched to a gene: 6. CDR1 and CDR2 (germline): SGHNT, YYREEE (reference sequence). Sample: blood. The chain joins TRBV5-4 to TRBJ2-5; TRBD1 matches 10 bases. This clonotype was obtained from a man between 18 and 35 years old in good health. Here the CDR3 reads CASSSWTGGSETQYF. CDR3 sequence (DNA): TGTGCCAGCAGCTCGTGGACAGGGGGGTCAGAGACCCAGTACTTC.